A single sample is the source of the 23 T cell receptor beta chains below, sequenced in a study of Ad26.COV2.S vaccination and SARS-CoV-2 variants. Profiled with immunoSEQ multiplex PCR; TCRdb holds only in-frame clones, not every one. Counted here are under 600,000 clones, nearly 90% occurring once; the ten biggest clones make up around 1.6%. Regarding treatment: some 20 received Ad26.COV2.S at low or high dose, single or two shots; roughly 5 received placebo; per-sample allocation not given. It was on day 63 after the first vaccine or placebo injection that samples were taken. This sample comprised peripheral blood, obtained in a trial of Ad26.COV2.S vaccine versus placebo. The receptors originated from a person aged 18-60 years who received the Ad26.COV2.S COVID-19 vaccine or a placebo.

The chain couples TRBV4-3 to TRBJ1-6, with D hard to call. V was pared by 6 bases and J by 13 bases, with 16 bases between. CDR1 is LGHNA and CDR2 is YSLEER in the germline V gene. There are 13 residues in the CDR3. The CDR3 is CASREMGTRPLHF. The CDR3 DNA reads as TGCGCCAGCAGGGAGATGGGAACGAGGCCCCTCCACTTT.

J is TRBJ2-1 and V is TRBV13; 7 bases agree with TRBD2. CDR3 length: 13 amino acids. Germline CDR1 PRHDT, CDR2 FYEKMQ (reference sequence). Unmatched junction bases numbered 10, after V lost 9 bases and J lost 8 bases. CDR3 in DNA: TGTGCCAGTAAAACCGGGACTATCCATGAGCAGTTCTTC. The encoded protein is CASKTGTIHEQFF. Drawing the rest from reference TRBV13 and TRBJ2-1, the complete variable domain is AAGVIQSPRHLIKEKRETATLKCYPIPRHDTVYWYQQGPGQDPQFLISFYEKMQSDKGSIPDRFSAQQFSDYHSELNMSSLELGDSALYFCASKTGTIHEQFFGPGTRLTVL.

The chain has TRBV19 and TRBJ1-1; 8 bases fit TRBD1. In germline, CDR1 is LNHDA, CDR2 SQIVND (reference sequence). V shed 6 bases and J 0 bases; nucleotides not matched to a gene: 6. The CDR3 length is 15 residues. CDR3 amino acids: CASRETGAMNTEAFF. CDR3 coding DNA: TGTGCCAGTAGGGAGACAGGGGCCATGAACACTGAAGCTTTCTTT.

This chain uses TRBV11-2 with TRBJ2-3; the D is unclear. The CDR3 is 14 residues long. Germline V gene data show CDR1 as SGHAT and CDR2 as FQNNGV. Between the trimmed V and J ends, which lost 1 base and 8 bases, there was a span of 13 bases. The CDR3 loop is CASSLVIGWGTQYF. DNA for the CDR3: TGTGCCAGCAGCTTAGTGATAGGATGGGGTACGCAGTATTTT. Full variable domain (remainder filled in from reference TRBV11-2 and TRBJ2-3): EAGVAQSPRYKIIEKRQSVAFWCNPISGHATLYWYQQILGQGPKLLIQFQNNGVVDDSQLPKDRFSAERLKGVDSTLKIQPAKLEDSAVYLCASSLVIGWGTQYFGPGTRLTVL.

This clone was observed a single time. The CDR3, as DNA: TGCGCCAGCAGCCAAGTTACTAGCGGGGGGGCCTACGAGCAGTACTTC. Its protein is CASSQVTSGGAYEQYF. This chain joins TRBV4-3 and TRBJ2-7; 13 bases map to TRBD2. J gave up 2 bases and V 1 base, and 2 bases lay outside the gene matches. The length of the CDR3 is 16 residues. In germline, CDR1 is LGHNA, CDR2 YSLEER.

The genes are TRBV10-1 and TRBJ2-3, with 10 bases matching TRBD1. With 5 bases clipped from V and 7 bases from J, the junction kept 9 bases outside the gene matches. Germline CDR1 reads WNHNN; CDR2 reads SYGVQD (reference sequence). This CDR3 comprises 15 residues. The CDR3 coding sequence is TGCGCCAGCAGTCCCGGGACAGGGGCGGAAAATACGCAGTATTTT. Its translation: CASSPGTGAENTQYF.

This sequence joins TRBV19 and TRBJ2-3; 7 positions match TRBD2. The CDR3 consists of 14 residues. In germline, CDR1 is LNHDA, CDR2 SQIVND (reference sequence). After removal of 5 bases from V and 6 bases from J, the junction contained 8 bases not matched to a gene. CDR3 sequence (DNA): TGTGCCAGTAGTGGGACGGGAGGACCCGATACGCAGTATTTT. Amino acids: CASSGTGGPDTQYF. The complete variable domain, with remaining parts taken from reference TRBV19 and TRBJ2-3, reads DGGITQSPKYLFRKEGQNVTLSCEQNLNHDAMYWYRQDPGQGLRLIYYSQIVNDFQKGDIAEGYSVSREKKESFPLTVTSAQKNPTAFYLCASSGTGGPDTQYFGPGTRLTVL.

In DNA form, the CDR3 reads TGTGCCAGCAGTGAAGTCAGAGCCTACGAGCAGTACTTC. Encoded protein: CASSEVRAYEQYF. The chain combines TRBV6-1 with TRBJ2-7; D unclear. The CDR3 runs 13 residues. Germline CDR1 reads MNHNS; CDR2 reads SASEGT. The germline V and J ends were trimmed by 1 base and 2 bases, with 6 bases remaining between them.

The genes are TRBV25-1 and TRBJ1-2; tentatively, D is TRBD1 (6 bases). Germline V lookup: CDR1 MGHDK, CDR2 SYGVNS. Deletions cut 1 base from V and 6 bases from J, with 15 bases between. The CDR3 consists of 15 residues. The CDR3 nucleotides are TGTGCCAGCAGTGAATTTAGTACGTCAGGGGATGGCTACACCTTC. It is translated as CASSEFSTSGDGYTF.

The gene calls are TRBV14 and TRBJ1-1; no clear D. Trimming pared 3 bases from V and 4 bases from J, leaving 12 bases between. The CDR3 is 14 residues long. CDR1 is SGHDN and CDR2 is FVKESK in the germline V gene. In DNA form, the CDR3 reads TGTGCCAGCAGCCAGGCCCCACCTAGCACTGAAGCTTTCTTT. Translated: CASSQAPPSTEAFF.

The V gene is TRBV15, the J gene TRBJ2-7; a possible D gene is TRBD1 (6 bases). The CDR3 covers 11 residues. Germline V gene data show CDR1 as LNHNV and CDR2 as YYDKDF (reference sequence). V lost 4 bases and J 7 bases, leaving 8 bases between the germline ends. CDR3 in amino acids: CATSTGTEQYF. CDR3 bases: TGTGCCACCAGCACCGGGACAGAGCAGTACTTC. Variable domain in full (rest from reference TRBV15 and TRBJ2-7): DAMVIQNPRYQVTQFGKPVTLSCSQTLNHNVMYWYQQKSSQAPKLLFHYYDKDFNNEADTPDNFQSRRPNTSFCFLDIRSPGLGDTAMYLCATSTGTEQYFGPGTRLTVT.

The rearrangement uses TRBV28 and TRBJ2-3, with D maybe TRBD2 (7 bases). Trimming removed 6 bases from V and 1 base from J, with 8 bases in between. Germline V gene data show CDR1 as MDHEN and CDR2 as SYDVKM. The CDR3 consists of 13 residues. CDR3 sequence: CASRGGGTDTQYF. CDR3 DNA: TGTGCCAGCAGAGGGGGGGGCACAGATACGCAGTATTTT.

The chain recombines TRBV28 with TRBJ1-3, with 8 bases fitting TRBD1. CDR3 length: 17 residues. The V gene end was trimmed by 1 base and the J gene end by 2 bases; junction bases not matched to a gene: 7. Germline CDR1 and CDR2: MDHEN and SYDVKM. CDR3 sequence (DNA): TGTGCCAGCAGTTTATCCTGGACAGGGCGGACTGGAAACACCATATATTTT. It codes for CASSLSWTGRTGNTIYF.

The chain couples TRBV19 to TRBJ1-4; D possibly corresponds to TRBD1 (6 bases). V was trimmed by 4 bases and J by 8 bases, leaving 20 bases between them. The CDR3 sequence is 16 residues long. The germline V gene encodes CDR1 LNHDA and CDR2 SQIVND (reference sequence). CDR3 sequence (DNA): TGTGCCAGTAGTAACCAGGGGAGAGGGATACGGGAAAAACTGTTTTTT. Protein: CASSNQGRGIREKLFF.

The rearrangement joins TRBV6-2 or TRBV6-3 to TRBJ1-6, with 9 bases matching TRBD1. CDR1 and CDR2 from the germline V gene are MNHEY and SVGEGT. This CDR3 comprises 13 residues. Losses at the gene ends were 5 bases for V and 10 bases for J; bases not matched to a gene: 3. CDR3 in amino acids: CASSTGQGSPLHF. The CDR3 bases are TGTGCCAGCAGTACGGGACAGGGATCACCCCTCCACTTT.

This sequence joins TRBV30 and TRBJ1-1, with TRBD1 matching over 10 bases. V lost 3 bases to trimming and J lost 6 bases; unmatched junction nucleotides: 10. The CDR3 has 15 amino acids. The V gene's germline CDR1 is GTSNPN and CDR2 SVGIG (reference sequence). DNA of the CDR3: TGTGCCTGGAGAGGGACCGGGACAGGGGTCGCTGAAGCTTTCTTT. It encodes CAWRGTGTGVAEAFF.

This chain joins TRBV7-3 and TRBJ2-7; no definite D call. Per the germline V gene, CDR1 is SGHTA and CDR2 is FQGTGA. V was clipped by 8 bases and J by 3 bases, with 17 bases between them. The CDR3 is made up of 14 amino acids. DNA for the CDR3: TGTGCCAGCCGCGCTTCAAGCGCGAACTACGAGCAGTACTTC. Amino acid sequence: CASRASSANYEQYF.

The chain carries TRBV3-1 (or the pseudogene TRBV3-2) and TRBJ2-7; D is ambiguous. The length of the CDR3 is 13 residues. Trimming left V 4 bases short and J 5 bases short, with 12 bases between. From germline, CDR1 is LGHDT and CDR2 YNNKEL (reference sequence). The CDR3 region is CASSPRAYHEQYF. The CDR3 DNA reads as TGTGCCAGCAGCCCCCGGGCCTACCACGAGCAGTACTTC.

The genes are TRBV3-1 (or the pseudogene TRBV3-2) and TRBJ1-3; D call uncertain. Germline V CDR1 and CDR2: LGHDT, YNNKEL (reference sequence). Trimming cost V 1 base and J 1 base, with 11 bases left between them. This CDR3 is 16 amino acids long. The CDR3 DNA sequence: TGTGCCAGCAGCCAAGTGCTATGGGGATCTGGAAACACCATATATTTT. This translates into CASSQVLWGSGNTIYF.

This chain links TRBV28 with TRBJ1-2; TRBD1 agrees at 9 bases. The CDR3 has 16 residues. The germline V gene has CDR1 MDHEN and CDR2 SYDVKM. V gave up 4 bases and J gave up 1 base; unmatched junction bases: 7. The CDR3 here is CASSWGTGGFNYGYTF. The CDR3 region has the DNA TGTGCCAGCAGTTGGGGAACAGGGGGCTTTAACTATGGCTACACCTTC.

The genes are TRBV7-2 and TRBJ2-3; no clear D. Looked up from germline, CDR1 is SGHTA and CDR2 is FQGNSA. Trimming cost V 6 bases and J 4 bases, with 8 bases left between them. There are 12 residues in the CDR3. The CDR3 coding sequence is TGTGCCAGCAGTTCTTATGCAGATACGCAGTATTTT. Protein: CASSSYADTQYF.

The gene calls are TRBV18 and TRBJ1-2, with D uncertain. CDR1 and CDR2 from the germline V gene are KGHSH and LQKENI. V was shortened by 3 bases and J by 2 bases, with 16 bases between the two germline ends. CDR3 length: 16 residues. CDR3: CASSPWTGMPNYGYTF. The CDR3 DNA reads as TGTGCCAGCTCACCTTGGACCGGAATGCCGAACTATGGCTACACCTTC.

The J gene is TRBJ1-2, the V gene TRBV6-1; D remains ambiguous. The CDR3 length is 16 residues. V was cut by 4 bases and J by 1 base, with 16 bases left in between. CDR1 is MNHNS, CDR2 SASEGT, per germline. CDR3 sequence: CASSVLRSDLNYGYTF. CDR3 sequence (DNA): TGTGCCAGCAGTGTTTTGAGGAGCGACCTTAACTATGGCTACACCTTC.